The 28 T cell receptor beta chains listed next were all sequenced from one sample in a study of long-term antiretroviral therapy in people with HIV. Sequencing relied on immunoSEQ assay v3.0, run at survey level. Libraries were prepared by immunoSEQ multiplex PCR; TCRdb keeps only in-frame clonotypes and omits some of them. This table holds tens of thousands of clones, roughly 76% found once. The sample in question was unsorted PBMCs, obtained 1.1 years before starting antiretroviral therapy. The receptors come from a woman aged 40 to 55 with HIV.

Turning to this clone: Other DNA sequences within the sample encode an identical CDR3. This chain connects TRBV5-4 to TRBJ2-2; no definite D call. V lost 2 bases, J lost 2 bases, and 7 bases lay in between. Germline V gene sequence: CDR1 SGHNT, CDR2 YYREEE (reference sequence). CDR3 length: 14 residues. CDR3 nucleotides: TGTGCCAGCAGCTTTTCTACAAACACCGGGGAGCTGTTTTTT. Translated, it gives CASSFSTNTGELFF.

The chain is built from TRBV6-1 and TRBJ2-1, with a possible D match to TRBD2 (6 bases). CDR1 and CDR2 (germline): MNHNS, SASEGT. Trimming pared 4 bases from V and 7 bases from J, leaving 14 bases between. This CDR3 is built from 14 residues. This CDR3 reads CASSVGGTGNEQFF. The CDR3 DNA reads TGTGCCAGCAGTGTCGGCGGGACGGGTAATGAGCAGTTCTTC.

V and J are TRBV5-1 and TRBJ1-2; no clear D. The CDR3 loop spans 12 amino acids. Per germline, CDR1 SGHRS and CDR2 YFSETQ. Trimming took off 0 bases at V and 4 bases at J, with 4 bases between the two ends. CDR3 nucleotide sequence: TGCGCCAGCAGCTTGGGATTCTATGGCTACACCTTC. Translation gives CASSLGFYGYTF.

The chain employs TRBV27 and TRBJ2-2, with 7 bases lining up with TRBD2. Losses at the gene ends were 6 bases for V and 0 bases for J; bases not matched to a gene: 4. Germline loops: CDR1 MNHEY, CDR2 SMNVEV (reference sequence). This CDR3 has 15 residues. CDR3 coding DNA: TGTGCCAGCAGCCCTAGCGGCCCGAACACCGGGGAGCTGTTTTTT. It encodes CASSPSGPNTGELFF.

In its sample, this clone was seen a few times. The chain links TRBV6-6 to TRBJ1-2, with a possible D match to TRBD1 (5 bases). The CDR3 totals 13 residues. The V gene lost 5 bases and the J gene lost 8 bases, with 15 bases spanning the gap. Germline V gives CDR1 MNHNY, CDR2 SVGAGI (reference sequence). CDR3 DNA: TGTGCCAGCAGTGACCCAGGGTGGAAAGGCTACACCTTC. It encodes CASSDPGWKGYTF.

The CDR3 DNA is TGTGCCAGCAGCCCTTCCAGGGTCGAGAATGAGCAGTTCTTC. Protein sequence: CASSPSRVENEQFF. The chain is built from TRBV13 and TRBJ2-1; perhaps TRBD1 as D (5 bases). V was trimmed by 5 bases and J by 7 bases, leaving 15 bases between them. CDR1 and CDR2 from the germline V gene are PRHDT and FYEKMQ (reference sequence). The CDR3 is made up of 14 amino acids.

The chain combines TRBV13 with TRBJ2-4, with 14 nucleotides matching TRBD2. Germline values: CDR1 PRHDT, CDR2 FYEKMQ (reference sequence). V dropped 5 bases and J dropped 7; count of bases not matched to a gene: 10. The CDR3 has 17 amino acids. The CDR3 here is CASSLGTSGSVWNIQYF. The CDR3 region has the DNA TGTGCCAGCAGCCTGGGGACTAGCGGGAGTGTCTGGAACATTCAGTACTTC.

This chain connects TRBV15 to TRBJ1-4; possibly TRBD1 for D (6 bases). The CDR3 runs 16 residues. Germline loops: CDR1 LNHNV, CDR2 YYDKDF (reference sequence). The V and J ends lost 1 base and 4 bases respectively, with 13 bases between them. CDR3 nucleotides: TGTGCCACCAGCAGAGGAACAGGGTCTTATAATGAAAAACTGTTTTTT. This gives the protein CATSRGTGSYNEKLFF.

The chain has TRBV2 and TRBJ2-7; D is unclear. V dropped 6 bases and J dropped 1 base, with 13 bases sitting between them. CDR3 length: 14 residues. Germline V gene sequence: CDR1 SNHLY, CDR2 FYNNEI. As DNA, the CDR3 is TGTGCCAGCAGCCCAGACTCCTATTCCTACGAGCAGTACTTC. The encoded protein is CASSPDSYSYEQYF.

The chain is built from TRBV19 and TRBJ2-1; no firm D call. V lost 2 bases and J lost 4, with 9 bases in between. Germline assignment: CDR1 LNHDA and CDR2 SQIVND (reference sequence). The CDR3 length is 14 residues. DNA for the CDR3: TGTGCCAGTAGTATAAGTGGGTCGTACAATGAGCAGTTCTTC. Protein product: CASSISGSYNEQFF.

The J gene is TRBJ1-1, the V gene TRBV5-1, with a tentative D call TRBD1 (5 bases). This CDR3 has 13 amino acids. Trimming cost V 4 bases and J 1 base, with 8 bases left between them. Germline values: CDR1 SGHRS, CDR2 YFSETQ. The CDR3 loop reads CASSEGTNTEAFF. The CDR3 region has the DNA TGCGCCAGCAGCGAAGGGACGAACACTGAAGCTTTCTTT.

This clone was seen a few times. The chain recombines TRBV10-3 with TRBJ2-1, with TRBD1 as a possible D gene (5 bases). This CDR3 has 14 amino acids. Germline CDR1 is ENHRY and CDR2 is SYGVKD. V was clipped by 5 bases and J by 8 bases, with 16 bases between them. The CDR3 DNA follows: TGTGCCATCAGTCCGGACACCTACCGCGATGAGCAGTTCTTC. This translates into CAISPDTYRDEQFF.

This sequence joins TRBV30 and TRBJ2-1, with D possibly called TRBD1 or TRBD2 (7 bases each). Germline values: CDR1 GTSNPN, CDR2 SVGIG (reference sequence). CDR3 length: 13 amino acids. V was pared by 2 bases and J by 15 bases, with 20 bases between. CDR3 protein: CAWSPSGGAHPFF. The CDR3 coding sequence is TGTGCCTGGAGTCCATCAGGGGGGGCGCACCCGTTCTTC.

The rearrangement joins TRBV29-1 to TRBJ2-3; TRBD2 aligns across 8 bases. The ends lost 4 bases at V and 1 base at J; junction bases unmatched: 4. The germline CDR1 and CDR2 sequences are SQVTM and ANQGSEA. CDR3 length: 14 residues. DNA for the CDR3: TGCAGCGTTGGTATGACTAGCGGCACAGATACGCAGTATTTT. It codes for CSVGMTSGTDTQYF.

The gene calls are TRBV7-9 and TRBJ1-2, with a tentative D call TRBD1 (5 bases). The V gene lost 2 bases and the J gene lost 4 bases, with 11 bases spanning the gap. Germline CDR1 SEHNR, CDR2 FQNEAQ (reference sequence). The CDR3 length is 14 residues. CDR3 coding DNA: TGTGCCAGCAGCTTACCCGGGACGGCCTATGGCTACACCTTC. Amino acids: CASSLPGTAYGYTF.

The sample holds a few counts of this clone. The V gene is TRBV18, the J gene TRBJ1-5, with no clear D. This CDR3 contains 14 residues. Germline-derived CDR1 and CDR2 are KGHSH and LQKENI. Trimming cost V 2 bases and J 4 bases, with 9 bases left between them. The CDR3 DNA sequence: TGTGCCAGCTCACCAGAGGCCACGAATCAGCCCCAGCATTTT. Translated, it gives CASSPEATNQPQHF.

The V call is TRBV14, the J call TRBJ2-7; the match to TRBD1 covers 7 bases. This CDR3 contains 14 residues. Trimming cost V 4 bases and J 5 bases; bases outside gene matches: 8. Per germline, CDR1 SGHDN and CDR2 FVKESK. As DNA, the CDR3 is TGTGCCAGCAGCCGGGACAGAGGTGTCCACGAGCAGTACTTC. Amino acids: CASSRDRGVHEQYF.

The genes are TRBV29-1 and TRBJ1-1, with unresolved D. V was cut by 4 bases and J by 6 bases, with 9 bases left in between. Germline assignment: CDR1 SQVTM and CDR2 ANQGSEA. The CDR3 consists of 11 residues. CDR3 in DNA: TGCAGCGTTGTTGGGGTCTCTGAAGCTTTCTTT. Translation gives CSVVGVSEAFF.

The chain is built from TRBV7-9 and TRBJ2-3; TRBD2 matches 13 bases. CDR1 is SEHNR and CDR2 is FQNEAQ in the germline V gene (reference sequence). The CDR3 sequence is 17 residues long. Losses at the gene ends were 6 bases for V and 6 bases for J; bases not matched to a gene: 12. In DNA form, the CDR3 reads TGTGCCAGCAGTCCCCGACTAGCGGGGGGAACACTGGATACGCAGTATTTT. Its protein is CASSPRLAGGTLDTQYF.

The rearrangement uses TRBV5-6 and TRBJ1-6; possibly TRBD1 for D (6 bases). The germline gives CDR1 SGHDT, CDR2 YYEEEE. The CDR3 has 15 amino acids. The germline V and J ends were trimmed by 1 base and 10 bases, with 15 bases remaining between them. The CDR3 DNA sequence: TGTGCCAGCAGCTTGAGGCGGGGGGCGGACTCACCCCTCCACTTT. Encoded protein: CASSLRRGADSPLHF.

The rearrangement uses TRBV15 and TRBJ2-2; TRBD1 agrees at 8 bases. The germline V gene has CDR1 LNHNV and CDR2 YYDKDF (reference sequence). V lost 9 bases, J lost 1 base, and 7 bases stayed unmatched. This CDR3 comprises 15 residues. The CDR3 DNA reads TGTGCCACTATGAGGACAGGGATGAACACCGGGGAGCTGTTTTTT. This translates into CATMRTGMNTGELFF.

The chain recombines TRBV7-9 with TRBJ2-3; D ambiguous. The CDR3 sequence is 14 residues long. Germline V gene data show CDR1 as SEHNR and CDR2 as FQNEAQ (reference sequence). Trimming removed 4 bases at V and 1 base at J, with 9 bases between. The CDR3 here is CASSSKTGTDTQYF. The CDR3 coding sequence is TGTGCCAGCAGCTCAAAGACTGGCACAGATACGCAGTATTTT. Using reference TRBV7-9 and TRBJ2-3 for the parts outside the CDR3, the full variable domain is DTGVSQNPRHKITKRGQNVTFRCDPISEHNRLYWYRQTLGQGPEFLTYFQNEAQLEKSRLLSDRFSAERPKGSFSTLEIQRTEQGDSAMYLCASSSKTGTDTQYFGPGTRLTVL.

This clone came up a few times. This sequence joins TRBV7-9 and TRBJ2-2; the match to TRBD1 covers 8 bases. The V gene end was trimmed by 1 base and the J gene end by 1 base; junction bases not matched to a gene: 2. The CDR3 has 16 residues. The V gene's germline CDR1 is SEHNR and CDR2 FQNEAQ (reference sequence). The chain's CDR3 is CASSLGGQGNTGELFF. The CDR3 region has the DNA TGTGCCAGCAGCTTAGGAGGACAGGGGAACACCGGGGAGCTGTTTTTT. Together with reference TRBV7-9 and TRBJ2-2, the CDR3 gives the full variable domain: DTGVSQNPRHKITKRGQNVTFRCDPISEHNRLYWYRQTLGQGPEFLTYFQNEAQLEKSRLLSDRFSAERPKGSFSTLEIQRTEQGDSAMYLCASSLGGQGNTGELFFGEGSRLTVL.

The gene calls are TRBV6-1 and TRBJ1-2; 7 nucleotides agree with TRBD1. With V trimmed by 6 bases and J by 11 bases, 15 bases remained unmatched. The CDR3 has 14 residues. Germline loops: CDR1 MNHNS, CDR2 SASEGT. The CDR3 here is CASSPYGTVNHYTF. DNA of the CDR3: TGTGCCAGCAGCCCTTATGGGACAGTCAACCATTACACCTTC.

The DNA for the CDR3 is TGCGCCAGCAGCTTGTCCGGGCCCGACACCGGGGAGCTGTTTTTT. Its translation is CASSLSGPDTGELFF. The V gene is TRBV5-1, the J gene TRBJ2-2, with D unclear. Trimming shortened V by 1 base and J by 3 bases, and 10 bases separated the two germline ends. CDR3 length equals 15 residues. Germline V gene lookup returns CDR1 SGHRS and CDR2 YFSETQ.

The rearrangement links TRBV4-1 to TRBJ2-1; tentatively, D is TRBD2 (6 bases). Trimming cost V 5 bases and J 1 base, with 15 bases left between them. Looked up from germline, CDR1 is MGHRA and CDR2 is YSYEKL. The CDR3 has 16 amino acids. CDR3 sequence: CASSVTGENSYNEQFF. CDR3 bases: TGCGCCAGCAGCGTGACGGGAGAGAATTCCTACAATGAGCAGTTCTTC.

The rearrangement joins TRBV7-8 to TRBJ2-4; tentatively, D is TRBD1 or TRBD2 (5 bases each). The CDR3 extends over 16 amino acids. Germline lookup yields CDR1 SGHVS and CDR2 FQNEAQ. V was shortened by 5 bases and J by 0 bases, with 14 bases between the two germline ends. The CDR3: CASSLTMGVAKNIQYF. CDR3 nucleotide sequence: TGTGCCAGCAGCCTCACCATGGGGGTAGCCAAAAACATTCAGTACTTC.

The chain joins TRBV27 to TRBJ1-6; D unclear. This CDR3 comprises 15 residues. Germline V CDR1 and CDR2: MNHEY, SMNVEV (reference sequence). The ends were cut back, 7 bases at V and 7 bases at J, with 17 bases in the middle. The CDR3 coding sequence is TGTGCCAGCACTTTCCAACCCAGAGGGAATTCACCCCTCCACTTT. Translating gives CASTFQPRGNSPLHF.